This TCR beta chain stems from a study of Graves' ophthalmopathy and Graves' hyperthyroidism. Other autoimmune diseases, uncontrolled infections, pregnancy or lactation ruled patients out of participation. Study results and caveats: With roughly 65% sensitivity and roughly 72% specificity, the model predicted ophthalmopathy progression. Most thyroid-expanded clonotypes exceeding 0.001 frequency were also found in blood.

This clonotype was detected only a few times. Its antigen remains unidentified. Germline-derived CDR1 and CDR2 are DFQATT and SNEGSKA (reference sequence). V lost 3 bases, J lost 1 base, and 6 bases stayed unmatched. The CDR3 covers 14 residues. The study amplified TCR beta CDR3 regions using RNA transcripts. Second-round multiplex PCR came after first-round RT-PCR with HTBI primers. Via MiXCR, TCRdb re-called the multiplex PCR reads, giving one row per CDR3 protein. Of about 740,000 distinct CDR3 sequences listed, 35% to 50% are singletons. The sequenced material came from peripheral blood. This TCR came from an adult man with Graves' ophthalmopathy. J is TRBJ2-7 and V is TRBV20-1, with 7 bases that match TRBD1. CDR3 sequence (DNA): TGCAGTGCTAGGTCAACAGGGGAGTCCTACGAGCAGTACTTC. This translates into CSARSTGESYEQYF.